This section outlines one TCR beta chain sequence together with its context. The CDR3 runs to 13 residues. Unmatched junction bases numbered 10, after V lost 6 bases and J lost 11 bases. Germline CDR1 MDHEN, CDR2 SYDVKM. This record comes from a study of cytomegalovirus exposure and HLA in healthy donors. Study background: Findings of an earlier analysis included 90 million to 120 million unique TCR beta sequences from roughly 200 million T cells. The Caucasian-associated ancestry cluster contained about 80% of the approximately 420 genotyped donors.

The PCR made use of 60 Vbeta and 13 Jbeta primers. Sequencing was performed with immunoSEQ multiplex PCR; in TCRdb, only in-frame clones are kept and a portion is missing. The repertoire holds under 300,000 clones, with about four fifths as singletons. This chain joins TRBV28 and TRBJ2-5; 9 bases map to TRBD2. The sequencing input was PBMCs. This receptor was identified in a woman between 35 and 50 years old in good health and CMV-seropositive. The CDR3 loop is CASSRGTSMWQYF. CDR3 DNA: TGTGCCAGCAGCCGCGGGACTAGCATGTGGCAGTACTTC.